These 8 T cell receptor beta chains originate from one sample sequenced in a study of T-cell reconstitution after alpha-beta-depleted transplantation in children. The TCRbeta library incorporated unique molecular identifiers. TCRdb re-analysed the PCR reads in MiXCR, keeping a single row per CDR3 protein. The sample has roughly 310,000 distinct CDR3 sequences; approximately 23% are singletons. Sequencing used PBMCs, mostly from graft donor cells, obtained 180 days after TCRalphabeta/CD19-depleted stem cell transplant. Receptors were obtained from a male patient under 18 who had a stem cell transplant for acute lymphoblastic leukemia, so the T cells may come from the graft donor.

The rearrangement joins TRBV20-1 to TRBJ2-1, with D uncertain. The CDR3 has 13 residues. CDR1 is DFQATT, CDR2 SNEGSKA, per germline (reference sequence). Deletions cut 5 bases from V and 7 bases from J, with 15 bases between. The CDR3 is CSAPRWPENEQFF. The DNA for the CDR3 is TGCAGTGCTCCCCGTTGGCCCGAAAATGAGCAGTTCTTC.

This clonotype was observed a few times. The chain is built from TRBV20-1 and TRBJ2-1; 7 bases match TRBD2. Losses at the gene ends were 3 bases for V and 3 bases for J; bases not matched to a gene: 17. Germline V gives CDR1 DFQATT, CDR2 SNEGSKA (reference sequence). The CDR3 has 18 residues. The DNA for the CDR3 is TGCAGTGCTAGTAGACGTCGAGGGGCGGGAGCTCTCTACAATGAGCAGTTCTTC. As protein: CSASRRRGAGALYNEQFF.

This clonotype was counted a few times. The gene calls are TRBV7-9 and TRBJ1-1; weak D call: TRBD1 (5 bases). The CDR3 loop spans 15 amino acids. The germline V gene encodes CDR1 SEHNR and CDR2 FQNEAQ (reference sequence). Trimming cost V 4 bases and J 7 bases, with 19 bases left between them. The CDR3 region is CASSSDGRPQGEAFF. The CDR3 DNA follows: TGTGCCAGCAGCTCTGACGGACGTCCTCAGGGTGAAGCTTTCTTT.

This clonotype was picked up a small number of times. The rearrangement joins TRBV5-5 to TRBJ2-7, with TRBD2 matching over 7 bases. Germline V gives CDR1 SGHKS, CDR2 YYEKEE (reference sequence). CDR3 length equals 18 residues. Trimming took 0 bases from V and 5 from J; bases not matched to a gene: 17. CDR3 nucleotide sequence: TGTGCCAGCAGCTTGGCTCGCATTCCTAGCGGTACCTACGACGAGCAGTACTTC. Protein: CASSLARIPSGTYDEQYF.

This clonotype was counted at least ten times. V and J are TRBV5-5 and TRBJ2-7, with D possibly called TRBD1 or TRBD2 (5 bases each). V was cut by 4 bases and J by 1 base, with 15 bases left in between. Per germline, CDR1 SGHKS and CDR2 YYEKEE (reference sequence). This CDR3 has 15 residues. CDR3 protein: CASSPGPAISYEQYF. The DNA of the CDR3 is TGTGCCAGCAGCCCGGGACCTGCGATTTCCTACGAGCAGTACTTC.

The CDR3 spells CSARDFRGRQETQYF. In nucleotides, the CDR3 is TGCAGTGCTAGGGATTTCAGGGGCCGCCAAGAGACCCAGTACTTC. The chain recombines TRBV20-1 with TRBJ2-5, with D perhaps matching TRBD1 (6 bases). The germline V and J ends were trimmed by 3 bases and 1 base, with 15 bases remaining between them. This CDR3 contains 15 residues. From germline, CDR1 is DFQATT and CDR2 SNEGSKA (reference sequence).

The chain employs TRBV4-2 and TRBJ2-3; TRBD2 aligns across 10 bases. This CDR3 contains 18 residues. V lost 0 bases and J lost 4; bases outside the gene matches: 10. Germline V gene sequence: CDR1 LGHNA, CDR2 YNFKEQ. Here the CDR3 DNA reads TGTGCCAGCAGCCAAGATAGGAGCGGGAGGGTCAGGGCAGATACGCAGTATTTT. It codes for CASSQDRSGRVRADTQYF.

The chain links TRBV2 to TRBJ1-5, with a possible D match to TRBD1 (5 bases). This CDR3 region has 13 residues. Between the trimmed V and J ends, which lost 6 bases and 6 bases, there was a span of 12 bases. CDR1 and CDR2 (germline): SNHLY, FYNNEI. This chain's CDR3 is CASRRDLVQPQHF. In DNA, the CDR3 is TGTGCCAGCAGGAGGGACCTGGTTCAGCCCCAGCATTTT.